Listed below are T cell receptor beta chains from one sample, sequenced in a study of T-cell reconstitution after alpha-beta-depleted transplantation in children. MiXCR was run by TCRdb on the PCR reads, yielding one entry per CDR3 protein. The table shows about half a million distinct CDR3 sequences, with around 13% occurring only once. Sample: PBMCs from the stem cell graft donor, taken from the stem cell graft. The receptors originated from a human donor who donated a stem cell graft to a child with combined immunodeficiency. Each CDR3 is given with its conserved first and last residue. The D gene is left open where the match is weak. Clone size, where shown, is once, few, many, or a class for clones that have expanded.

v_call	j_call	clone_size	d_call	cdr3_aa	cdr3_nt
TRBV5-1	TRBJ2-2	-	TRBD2	CASRPGTSGETNTGELFF	TGCGCCAGCAGACCCGGGACTAGCGGGGAGACGAACACCGGGGAGCTGTTTTTT
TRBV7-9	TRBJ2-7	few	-	CASSASGAYEQYF	TGTGCCAGCAGCGCCTCAGGGGCCTACGAGCAGTACTTC
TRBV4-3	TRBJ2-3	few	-	CASSPEQRDTQYF	TGCGCCAGCAGCCCCGAACAGCGAGATACGCAGTATTTT
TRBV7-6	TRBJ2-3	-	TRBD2	CASSYGLAGSTDTQYF	TGTGCCAGCAGCTACGGACTAGCGGGGAGCACAGATACGCAGTATTTT
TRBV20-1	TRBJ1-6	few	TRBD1	CSARTPRQGTLPLHF	TGCAGTGCTAGGACCCCGAGACAGGGCACCCTCCCCCTCCACTTT
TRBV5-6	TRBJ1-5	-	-	CASSLAPSEPQHF	TGTGCCAGCAGCTTGGCGCCCTCAGAGCCCCAGCATTTT
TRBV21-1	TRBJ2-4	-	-	CASSKEGTVLAKNIQYF	TGTGCCAGCAGCAAAGAGGGGACAGTCCTAGCCAAAAACATTCAGTACTTC
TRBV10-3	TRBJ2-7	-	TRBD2	CATIAGEKDEQYF	TGTGCCACCATAGCGGGAGAGAAGGACGAGCAGTACTTC
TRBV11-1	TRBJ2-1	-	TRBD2	CASSLGVTSGGPRLGEQFF	TGTGCCAGCAGCTTAGGCGTCACTAGCGGGGGACCTCGATTGGGTGAGCAGTTCTTC
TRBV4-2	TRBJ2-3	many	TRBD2	CASRGGAGDTQYF	TGTGCCAGCCGCGGGGGGGCTGGAGATACGCAGTATTTT
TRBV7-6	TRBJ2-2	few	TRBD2	CASSLVTAGGNTGELFF	TGTGCCAGCAGCTTAGTTACAGCGGGGGGGAACACCGGGGAGCTGTTTTTT
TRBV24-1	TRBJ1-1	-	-	CATRGRDEAFF	TGTGCCACCAGAGGCCGAGATGAAGCTTTCTTT
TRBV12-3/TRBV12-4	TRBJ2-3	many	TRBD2	CASGTSVSTDTQYF	TGTGCCAGCGGGACTAGCGTAAGCACAGATACGCAGTATTTT
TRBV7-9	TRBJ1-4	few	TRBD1	CASSSTGATNEKLFF	TGTGCCAGCAGCTCCACAGGGGCAACTAATGAAAAACTGTTTTTT
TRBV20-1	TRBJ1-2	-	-	CSARSSEPVFNYGYTF	TGCAGTGCTAGAAGTTCAGAGCCAGTCTTCAACTATGGCTACACCTTC
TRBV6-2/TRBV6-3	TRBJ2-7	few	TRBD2	CASIAAGVWNEQYF	TGTGCCAGCATCGCCGCGGGGGTTTGGAACGAGCAGTACTTC
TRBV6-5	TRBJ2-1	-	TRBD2	CASSPGPERGEQFF	TGTGCCAGCAGTCCCGGACCAGAGCGGGGAGAGCAGTTCTTC
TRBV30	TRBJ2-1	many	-	CAWSVQLNNEQFF	TGTGCCTGGAGTGTACAACTCAACAATGAGCAGTTCTTC
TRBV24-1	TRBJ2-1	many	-	CATSDSGVTGHNEQFF	TGTGCCACCAGTGATTCAGGGGTTACGGGACACAATGAGCAGTTCTTC
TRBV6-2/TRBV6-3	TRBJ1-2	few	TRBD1	CASSYSPGTGGNLAGYTF	TGTGCCAGCAGTTACTCCCCAGGGACAGGGGGCAACCTTGCGGGCTACACCTTC
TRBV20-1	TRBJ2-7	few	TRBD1	CSAIRQGGHYEQYF	TGCAGTGCTATTAGACAGGGCGGCCACTACGAGCAGTACTTC
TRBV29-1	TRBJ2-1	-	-	CSASGTAGPWGYNEQFF	TGCAGCGCGTCCGGGACCGCAGGGCCGTGGGGTTACAATGAGCAGTTCTTC
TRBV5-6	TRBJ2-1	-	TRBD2	CASSLDAGAYNEQFF	TGTGCCAGCAGCCTGGACGCGGGGGCCTACAATGAGCAGTTCTTC
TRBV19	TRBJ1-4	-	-	CASSDSEKLFF	TGTGCCAGTAGTGACAGCGAAAAACTGTTTTTT
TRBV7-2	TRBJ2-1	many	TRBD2	CASSPVAGGGYEQFF	TGTGCCAGCAGCCCTGTAGCGGGGGGCGGCTATGAGCAGTTCTTC
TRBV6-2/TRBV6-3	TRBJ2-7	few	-	CASSPTDYYEQYF	TGTGCCAGCAGTCCGACGGATTACTACGAGCAGTACTTC
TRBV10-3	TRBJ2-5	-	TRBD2	CATSGTSGRANQETQYF	TGTGCCACCTCCGGGACTAGCGGGAGGGCCAACCAAGAGACCCAGTACTTC
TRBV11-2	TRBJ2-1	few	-	CASSFRGISYNEQFF	TGTGCCAGCAGCTTTCGGGGAATCTCCTACAATGAGCAGTTCTTC
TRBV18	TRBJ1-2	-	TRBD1	CASSPGLDRAYGYTF	TGTGCCAGCTCACCAGGGTTGGACAGGGCCTATGGCTACACCTTC
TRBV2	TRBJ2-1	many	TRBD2	CASSDTREGYNEQFF	TGTGCCAGCAGTGATACGCGGGAGGGTTACAATGAGCAGTTCTTC
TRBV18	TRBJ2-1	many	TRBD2	CASSPGLAEYNEQFF	TGTGCCAGCTCACCGGGACTAGCGGAGTACAATGAGCAGTTCTTC
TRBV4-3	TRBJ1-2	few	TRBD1	CASSQIGQGANYGYTF	TGCGCCAGCAGCCAGATCGGACAGGGGGCGAACTATGGCTACACCTTC
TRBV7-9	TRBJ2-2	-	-	CASSTKTGANGELFF	TGTGCCAGCAGCACCAAGACGGGGGCAAACGGGGAGCTGTTTTTT
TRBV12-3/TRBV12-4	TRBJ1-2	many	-	CASSPQGMHGYTF	TGTGCCAGCAGTCCCCAGGGTATGCATGGCTACACCTTC
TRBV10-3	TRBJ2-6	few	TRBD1	CAISVDRAVSGANVLTF	TGTGCCATCAGTGTCGACAGGGCCGTCTCTGGGGCCAACGTCCTGACTTTC
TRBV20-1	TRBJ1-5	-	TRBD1	CSARDYRGVANQPQHF	TGCAGTGCTCGAGATTACAGGGGAGTTGCCAATCAGCCCCAGCATTTT
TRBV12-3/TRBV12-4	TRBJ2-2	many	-	CASSLGRGGTGELFF	TGTGCCAGCAGTTTAGGCAGGGGAGGGACCGGGGAGCTGTTTTTT
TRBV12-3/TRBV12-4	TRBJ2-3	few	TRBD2	CASSQTSGSDTQYF	TGTGCCAGCAGTCAGACTAGCGGGAGTGATACGCAGTATTTT
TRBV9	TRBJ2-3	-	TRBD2	CASSVDPSGGAGTQYF	TGTGCCAGCAGCGTAGATCCTAGCGGGGGGGCAGGGACGCAGTATTTT
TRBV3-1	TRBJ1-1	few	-	CASSVPDRNTEAFF	TGTGCCAGCAGCGTGCCCGATCGGAACACTGAAGCTTTCTTT
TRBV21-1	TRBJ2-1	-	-	CASSNGGFWYEQFF	TGTGCCAGCAGCAACGGGGGGTTTTGGTATGAGCAGTTCTTC
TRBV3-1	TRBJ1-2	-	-	CASSQERGSYGYTF	TGTGCCAGCAGCCAAGAAAGGGGCAGCTATGGCTACACCTTC
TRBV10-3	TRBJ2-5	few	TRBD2	CAISETSGGGETQYF	TGTGCCATCAGTGAGACTAGCGGGGGGGGCGAGACCCAGTACTTC
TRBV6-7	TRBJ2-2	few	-	CASFGTANTGELFF	TGTGCCAGCTTCGGTACCGCGAACACCGGGGAGCTGTTTTTT
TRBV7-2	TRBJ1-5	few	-	CASSYGRLNQPQHF	TGTGCCAGCAGCTACGGGCGACTGAATCAGCCCCAGCATTTT
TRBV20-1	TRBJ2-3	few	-	CSAKTGNTDTQYF	TGCAGTGCAAAGACAGGCAACACAGATACGCAGTATTTT
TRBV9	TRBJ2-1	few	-	CASSAGGWDEQFF	TGTGCCAGCAGCGCGGGGGGCTGGGACGAGCAGTTCTTC
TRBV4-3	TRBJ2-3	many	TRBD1	CASSQRGQGLAQYF	TGCGCCAGCAGCCAAAGGGGGCAGGGTTTGGCGCAGTATTTT